A selection of T cell receptor beta chains follows, all from one sample in a study of cytomegalovirus exposure and HLA in healthy donors. The repertoire was sequenced with immunoSEQ multiplex PCR; TCRdb's copy has only in-frame clones and lacks some. The sample has about 160,000 clones; approximately 76% are singletons. The specimen sequenced was PBMCs. The receptors originated from a female donor in good health and CMV-seronegative. Each CDR3 is given with its conserved first and last residue. A D gene is named only where the DNA matches it firmly. Not every row has a clone size; where given, it reads once, few, many or a size class.

d_gene	abundance	j_gene	v_gene	CDR3aa	CDR3nt
TRBD2	once	TRBJ2-5	TRBV2	CASSYTGTSGETQYF	TGTGCCAGCAGCTATACCGGGACTAGCGGGGAGACCCAGTACTTC
TRBD2	-	TRBJ2-5	TRBV6-5	CASSYGGGNQETQYF	TGTGCCAGCAGTTACGGGGGGGGAAACCAAGAGACCCAGTACTTC
TRBD1	-	TRBJ2-5	TRBV5-1	CASSVGQGMGETQYF	TGCGCCAGCAGCGTAGGACAGGGGATGGGCGAGACCCAGTACTTC
TRBD2	-	TRBJ2-1	TRBV5-4	CASSSGLVGNEQFF	TGTGCCAGCAGCAGCGGACTAGTAGGGAATGAGCAGTTCTTC
-	-	TRBJ2-3	TRBV6-5	CASSNAATDTQYF	TGTGCCAGCAGTAACGCGGCCACAGATACGCAGTATTTT
TRBD1	-	TRBJ1-2	TRBV11-2	CASSLGTGVISYGYTF	TGTGCCAGCAGCTTGGGGACAGGGGTAATTTCCTATGGCTACACCTTC
TRBD1	few	TRBJ1-5	TRBV18	CASSPRDRGSNQPQHF	TGTGCCAGCTCACCACGGGACAGGGGAAGCAATCAGCCCCAGCATTTT
TRBD1	-	TRBJ2-7	TRBV6-6	CASSLRQGQTYEQYF	TGTGCCAGCAGTCTAAGACAGGGTCAAACCTACGAGCAGTACTTC
TRBD1	-	TRBJ1-2	TRBV6-5	CASSYRLLQGYYGYTF	TGTGCCAGCAGTTACCGCCTACTACAGGGGTACTATGGCTACACCTTC
-	-	TRBJ2-7	TRBV4-2	CASSTRLNTYEQYF	TGTGCCAGCAGCACCCGCCTGAATACCTACGAGCAGTACTTC
-	-	TRBJ1-6	TRBV30	CAWRTPGAPNSPLHF	TGTGCCTGGAGAACCCCAGGGGCACCTAATTCACCCCTCCACTTT